The 8 T cell receptor beta chains given below trace back to one sample, sequenced in a study of CD4+ T cells in melanoma. Sequencing was performed with immunoSEQ multiplex PCR; in TCRdb, only in-frame clones are kept and a portion is missing. This table has some 9,900 clones, around 62% appearing once. The sequencing input was cells from a culture (not recorded whether cultured in vitro). The receptors stem from a human donor with melanoma.

This chain connects TRBV5-1 to TRBJ2-1; tentative D call: TRBD2 (5 bases). Germline V gene lookup returns CDR1 SGHRS and CDR2 YFSETQ. V was pared by 0 bases and J by 10 bases, with 11 bases between. This CDR3 has 13 amino acids. This chain's CDR3 is CASSLASSNEQFF. The CDR3, as DNA: TGCGCCAGCAGCTTGGCCTCTAGCAACGAGCAGTTCTTC. The full variable domain, its missing parts supplied by reference TRBV5-1 and TRBJ2-1, is KAGVTQTPRYLIKTRGQQVTLSCSPISGHRSVSWYQQTPGQGLQFLFEYFSETQRNKGNFPGRFSGRQFSNSRSEMNVSTLELGDSALYLCASSLASSNEQFFGPGTRLTVL.

Worth noting for this clone: An end of the junction does not agree with germline; a read error may underlie this. V gene TRBV6-5 combines with J gene TRBJ2-7, with D maybe TRBD2 (5 bases). Germline V gene sequence: CDR1 MNHEY, CDR2 SVGAGI. This CDR3 region has 13 residues. For the CDR3, the DNA is TGTGCCATCAGTGATGGACTGACCTACGAGCAGTACTTC. This translates into CAISDGLTYEQYF.

The genes are TRBV5-1 and TRBJ1-1; D possibly corresponds to TRBD1 (5 bases). V was cut by 1 base and J by 4 bases, with 11 bases left in between. Germline V lookup: CDR1 SGHRS, CDR2 YFSETQ. CDR3 length: 14 residues. The CDR3 loop reads CASSLWGVSTEAFF. Here the CDR3 DNA reads TGCGCCAGCAGCTTGTGGGGCGTCAGCACTGAAGCTTTCTTT.

The V call is TRBV5-1, the J call TRBJ1-1, with a tentative D call TRBD1 (5 bases). In germline, CDR1 is SGHRS, CDR2 YFSETQ. The V end lost 0 bases, the J end lost 3 bases, and 6 bases lay between the germline ends. The CDR3 consists of 13 residues. Here the CDR3 reads CASSLAGHTEAFF. In DNA form, the CDR3 reads TGCGCCAGCAGCTTGGCAGGGCACACTGAAGCTTTCTTT. The variable domain in full, with the rest retrieved from reference TRBV5-1 and TRBJ1-1, is KAGVTQTPRYLIKTRGQQVTLSCSPISGHRSVSWYQQTPGQGLQFLFEYFSETQRNKGNFPGRFSGRQFSNSRSEMNVSTLELGDSALYLCASSLAGHTEAFFGQGTRLTVV.

Only a few counts were recorded for this clone. As DNA, the CDR3 is TGTGCCTGGAGTGTAAGAGGGTCGAATGAAAAACTGTTTTTT. Its translation is CAWSVRGSNEKLFF. This chain connects TRBV30 to TRBJ1-4, with D hard to call. Deletions cut 0 bases from V and 5 bases from J, with 10 bases between. The CDR3 sequence is 14 residues long. Germline values: CDR1 GTSNPN, CDR2 SVGIG (reference sequence).

The J gene is TRBJ1-1, the V gene TRBV4-1; a possible D gene is TRBD1 (5 bases). The V gene's germline CDR1 is MGHRA and CDR2 YSYEKL. CDR3 length: 15 amino acids. V shed 3 bases and J shed 0 bases, with 11 bases lying between them. CDR3 loop: CASSHLGTVNTEAFF. CDR3 bases: TGCGCCAGCAGCCATTTAGGGACGGTGAACACTGAAGCTTTCTTT.

The chain uses TRBV11-2 and TRBJ1-2, with TRBD1 matching over 9 bases. V shed 1 base, J shed 13 bases, and the junction held 10 bases outside the gene matches. This CDR3 contains 14 residues. Germline V CDR1 and CDR2: SGHAT, FQNNGV. The CDR3 sequence is CASSLVAGTGPPTF. CDR3 nucleotides: TGTGCCAGCAGCTTAGTGGCGGGGACAGGGCCACCCACCTTC.

The chain combines TRBV30 with TRBJ1-3, with D perhaps matching TRBD1 (5 bases). Looked up from germline, CDR1 is GTSNPN and CDR2 is SVGIG (reference sequence). Trimming removed 4 bases from V and 5 bases from J, with 15 bases in between. The CDR3 extends over 14 amino acids. CDR3 sequence reads: CAWIPTGGRNTIYF. In DNA, the CDR3 is TGTGCCTGGATCCCAACAGGCGGGAGAAACACCATATATTTT.